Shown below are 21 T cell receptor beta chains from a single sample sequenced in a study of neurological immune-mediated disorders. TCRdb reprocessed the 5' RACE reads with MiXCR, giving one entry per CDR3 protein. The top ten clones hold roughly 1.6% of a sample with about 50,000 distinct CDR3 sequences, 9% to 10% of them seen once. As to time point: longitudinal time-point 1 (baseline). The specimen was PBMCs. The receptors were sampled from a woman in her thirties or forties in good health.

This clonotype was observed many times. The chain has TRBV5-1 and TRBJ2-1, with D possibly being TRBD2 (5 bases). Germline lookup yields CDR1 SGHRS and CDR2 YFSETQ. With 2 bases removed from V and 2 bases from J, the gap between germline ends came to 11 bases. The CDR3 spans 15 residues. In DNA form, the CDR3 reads TGCGCCAGCAGCTTCCTCTTCGGGACCTACAATGAGCAGTTCTTC. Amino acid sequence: CASSFLFGTYNEQFF. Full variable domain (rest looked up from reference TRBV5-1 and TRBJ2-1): KAGVTQTPRYLIKTRGQQVTLSCSPISGHRSVSWYQQTPGQGLQFLFEYFSETQRNKGNFPGRFSGRQFSNSRSEMNVSTLELGDSALYLCASSFLFGTYNEQFFGPGTRLTVL.

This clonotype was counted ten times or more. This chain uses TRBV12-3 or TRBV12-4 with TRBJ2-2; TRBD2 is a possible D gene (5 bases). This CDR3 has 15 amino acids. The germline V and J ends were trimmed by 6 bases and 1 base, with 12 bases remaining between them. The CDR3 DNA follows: TGTGCCAGCAGCCCCGACTACCTGAACACCGGGGAGCTGTTTTTT. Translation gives CASSPDYLNTGELFF.

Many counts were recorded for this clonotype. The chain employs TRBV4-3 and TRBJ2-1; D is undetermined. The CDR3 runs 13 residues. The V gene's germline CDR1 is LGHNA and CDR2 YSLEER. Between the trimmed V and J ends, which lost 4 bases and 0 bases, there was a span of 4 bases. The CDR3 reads CASSLFSYNEQFF. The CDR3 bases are TGCGCCAGCAGCCTCTTCTCCTACAATGAGCAGTTCTTC.

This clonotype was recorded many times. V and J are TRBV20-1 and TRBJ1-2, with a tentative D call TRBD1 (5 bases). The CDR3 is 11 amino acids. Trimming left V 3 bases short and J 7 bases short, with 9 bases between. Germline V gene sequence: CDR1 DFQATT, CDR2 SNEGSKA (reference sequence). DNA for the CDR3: TGCAGTGCTAGGGGGGGGGTTGGCTACACCTTC. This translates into CSARGGVGYTF.

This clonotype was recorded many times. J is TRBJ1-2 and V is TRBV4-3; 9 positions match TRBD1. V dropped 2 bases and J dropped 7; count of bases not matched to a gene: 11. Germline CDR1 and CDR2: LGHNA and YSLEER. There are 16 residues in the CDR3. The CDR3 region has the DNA TGCGCCAGCAGCCAACGAGGGACAGGGCTCGTCGGTGGCTACACCTTC. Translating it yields CASSQRGTGLVGGYTF.

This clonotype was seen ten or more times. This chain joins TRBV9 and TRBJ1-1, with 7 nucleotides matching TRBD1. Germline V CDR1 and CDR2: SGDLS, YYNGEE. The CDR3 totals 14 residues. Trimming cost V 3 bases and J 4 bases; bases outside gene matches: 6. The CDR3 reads CASSARQGLTEAFF. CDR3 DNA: TGTGCCAGCAGCGCCCGACAGGGACTCACTGAAGCTTTCTTT. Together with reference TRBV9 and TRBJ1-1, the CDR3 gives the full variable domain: DSGVTQTPKHLITATGQRVTLRCSPRSGDLSVYWYQQSLDQGLQFLIQYYNGEERAKGNILERFSAQQFPDLHSELNLSSLELGDSALYFCASSARQGLTEAFFGQGTRLTVV.

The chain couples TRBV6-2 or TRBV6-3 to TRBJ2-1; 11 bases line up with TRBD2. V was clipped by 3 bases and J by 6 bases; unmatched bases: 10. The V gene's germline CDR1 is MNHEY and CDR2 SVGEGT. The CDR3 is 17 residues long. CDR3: CASSYRWGTSGFNEQFF. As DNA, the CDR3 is TGTGCCAGCAGTTATAGGTGGGGGACTAGCGGATTCAATGAGCAGTTCTTC.

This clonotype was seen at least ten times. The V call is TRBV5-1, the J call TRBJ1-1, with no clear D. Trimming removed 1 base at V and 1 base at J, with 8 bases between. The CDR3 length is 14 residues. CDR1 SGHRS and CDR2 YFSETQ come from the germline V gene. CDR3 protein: CASSLQQANTEAFF. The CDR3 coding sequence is TGCGCCAGCAGCTTGCAGCAGGCGAACACTGAAGCTTTCTTT.

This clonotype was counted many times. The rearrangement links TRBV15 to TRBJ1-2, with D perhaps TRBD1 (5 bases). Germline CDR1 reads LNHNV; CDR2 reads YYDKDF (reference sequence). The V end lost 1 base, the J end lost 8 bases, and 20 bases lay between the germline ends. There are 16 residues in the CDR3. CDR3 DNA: TGTGCCACCAGCAGAGTAGGGGATAAAGGAAAGAAGGGCTACACCTTC. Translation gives CATSRVGDKGKKGYTF.

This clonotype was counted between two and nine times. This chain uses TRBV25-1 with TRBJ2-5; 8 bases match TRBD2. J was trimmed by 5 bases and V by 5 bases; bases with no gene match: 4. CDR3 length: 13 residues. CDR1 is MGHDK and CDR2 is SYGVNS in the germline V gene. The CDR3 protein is CASSPGGEETQYF. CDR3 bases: TGTGCCAGCAGTCCCGGGGGGGAGGAGACCCAGTACTTC.

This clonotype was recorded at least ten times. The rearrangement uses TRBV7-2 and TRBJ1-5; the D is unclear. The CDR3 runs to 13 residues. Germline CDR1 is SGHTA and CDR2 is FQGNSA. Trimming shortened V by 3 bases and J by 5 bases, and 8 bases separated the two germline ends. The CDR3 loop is CASSFRWDQPQHF. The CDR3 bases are TGTGCCAGCAGCTTCCGGTGGGATCAGCCCCAGCATTTT.

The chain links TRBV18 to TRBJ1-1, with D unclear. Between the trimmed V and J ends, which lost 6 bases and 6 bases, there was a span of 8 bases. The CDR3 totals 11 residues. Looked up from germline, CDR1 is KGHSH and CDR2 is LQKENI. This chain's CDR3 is CASSRRSEAFF. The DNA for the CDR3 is TGTGCCAGCTCCCGCAGGTCTGAAGCTTTCTTT. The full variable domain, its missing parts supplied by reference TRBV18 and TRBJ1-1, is NAGVMQNPRHLVRRRGQEARLRCSPMKGHSHVYWYRQLPEEGLKFMVYLQKENIIDESGMPKERFSAEFPKEGPSILRIQQVVRGDSAAYFCASSRRSEAFFGQGTRLTVV.

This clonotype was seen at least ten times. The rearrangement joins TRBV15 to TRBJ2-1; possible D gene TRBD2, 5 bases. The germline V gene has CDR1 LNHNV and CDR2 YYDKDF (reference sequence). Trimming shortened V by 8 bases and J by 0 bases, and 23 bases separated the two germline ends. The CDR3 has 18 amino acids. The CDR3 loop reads CATGVRRLLAVSYNEQFF. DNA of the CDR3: TGTGCCACCGGAGTCAGGCGTCTGCTAGCCGTCTCCTACAATGAGCAGTTCTTC.

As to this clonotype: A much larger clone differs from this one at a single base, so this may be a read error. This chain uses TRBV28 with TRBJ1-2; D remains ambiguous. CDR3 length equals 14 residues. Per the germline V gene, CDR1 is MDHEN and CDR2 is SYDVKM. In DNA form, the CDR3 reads TGTGCCAGCAGACCGAGCGGCGGGAACTATTGCTACACCTTC. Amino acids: CASRPSGGNYCYTF.

DNA of the CDR3: TGTGCCACCAGCAGAGGTGTGGGACAGGGGGCTGAAGAGACCCAGTACTTC. The encoded protein is CATSRGVGQGAEETQYF. V and J are TRBV15 and TRBJ2-5; 12 bases are a match to TRBD1. Trimming cost V 1 base and J 3 bases; bases outside gene matches: 6. The germline V gene has CDR1 LNHNV and CDR2 YYDKDF (reference sequence). This CDR3 is 17 amino acids long.

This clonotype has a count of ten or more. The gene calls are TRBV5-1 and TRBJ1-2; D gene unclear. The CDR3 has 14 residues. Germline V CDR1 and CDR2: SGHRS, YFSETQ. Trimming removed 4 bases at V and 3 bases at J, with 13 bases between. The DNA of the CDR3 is TGCGCCAGCAGCCCGCGTAGCTGGGACTATGGCTACACCTTC. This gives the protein CASSPRSWDYGYTF.

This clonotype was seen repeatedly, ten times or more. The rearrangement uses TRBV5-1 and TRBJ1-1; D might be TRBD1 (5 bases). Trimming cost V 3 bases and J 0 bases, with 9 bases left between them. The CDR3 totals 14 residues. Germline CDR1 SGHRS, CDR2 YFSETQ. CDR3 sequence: CASSWATVNTEAFF. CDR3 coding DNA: TGCGCCAGCAGCTGGGCGACAGTGAACACTGAAGCTTTCTTT.

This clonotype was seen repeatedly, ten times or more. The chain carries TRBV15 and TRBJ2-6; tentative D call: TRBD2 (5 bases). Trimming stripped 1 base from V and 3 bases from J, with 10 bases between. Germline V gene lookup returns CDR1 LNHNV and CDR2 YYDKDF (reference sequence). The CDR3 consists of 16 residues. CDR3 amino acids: CATSRANSGGANVLTF. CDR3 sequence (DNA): TGTGCCACCAGCAGAGCAAACAGCGGTGGGGCCAACGTCCTGACTTTC. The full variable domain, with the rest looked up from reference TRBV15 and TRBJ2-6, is DAMVIQNPRYQVTQFGKPVTLSCSQTLNHNVMYWYQQKSSQAPKLLFHYYDKDFNNEADTPDNFQSRRPNTSFCFLDIRSPGLGDTAMYLCATSRANSGGANVLTFGAGSRLTVL.

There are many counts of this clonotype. DNA for the CDR3: TGTGCCAGCAGAGACAGATCTCGAGGCTACACCTTC. This codes for CASRDRSRGYTF. The chain is built from TRBV12-3 or TRBV12-4 and TRBJ1-2; D may be TRBD1 (5 bases). The germline V and J ends were trimmed by 6 bases and 8 bases, with 13 bases remaining between them. The CDR3 sequence is 12 residues long.

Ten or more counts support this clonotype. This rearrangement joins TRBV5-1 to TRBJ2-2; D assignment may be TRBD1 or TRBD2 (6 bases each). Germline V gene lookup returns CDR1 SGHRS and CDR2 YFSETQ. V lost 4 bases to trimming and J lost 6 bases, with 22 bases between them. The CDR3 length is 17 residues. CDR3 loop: CASSDEQRAGEAGELFF. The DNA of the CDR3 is TGCGCCAGCAGCGACGAACAGAGGGCAGGGGAGGCCGGGGAGCTGTTTTTT.

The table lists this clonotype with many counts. The CDR3 sequence is CASSPSGGAGNEQFF. For the CDR3, the DNA is TGCGCCAGCAGCCCTAGCGGGGGGGCCGGGAATGAGCAGTTCTTC. The V and J genes are TRBV5-1 and TRBJ2-1; 12 bases agree with TRBD2. J was trimmed by 7 bases and V by 4 bases; bases with no gene match: 6. This CDR3 contains 15 residues. Germline-derived CDR1 and CDR2 are SGHRS and YFSETQ.